This T cell receptor beta chain was captured by sequencing in a study of cytomegalovirus exposure and HLA in healthy donors. In the study overall: Earlier findings included some 120 million unique TCR beta sequences obtained from 150 million to 200 million T cells. Approximately 85 million unique TCRs from HLA-typed donors made up an early data release. Study-wide results and caveats: Presence/absence analysis assumed near-uniform sequencing depth across donors.

A word on this clone: Its antigen is currently unknown.

Looked up from germline, CDR1 is MGHRA and CDR2 is YSYEKL. This CDR3 is 18 amino acids long. With 0 bases clipped from V and 2 bases from J, the junction kept 8 bases outside the gene matches. Amplification used 60 Vbeta primers and 13 Jbeta primers. TCRdb keeps only in-frame clones here, not all; method: immunoSEQ multiplex PCR. The profile shows tens of thousands of clones, 55% to 85% of them singletons. This receptor was identified in a woman in her 50s in good health and CMV-seronegative. The chain has TRBV4-1 and TRBJ1-4; 8 nucleotides line up with TRBD1. The sample consisted of PBMCs. The CDR3, as DNA: TGCGCCAGCAGCCAAGATGAAACAGGGGGTGTGACTAATGAAAAACTGTTTTTT. It translates to CASSQDETGGVTNEKLFF.